This T cell receptor beta chain is from a study of CXCR3-negative and CXCR3-positive naive CD8 T cells. The study, taken as a whole, reports: Similarly elevated diversity marked both naive subsets, with memory CD8+ cells showing far lower diversity. Similar TRBV-TRBJ gene usage was seen in naive CXCR3-negative and CXCR3-positive cells, but not in memory cells.

The CDR3 extends over 13 amino acids. By phenotype, naive CD8+ T cells were CD45RO-CCR7+CD27+CD95-. The TRB libraries of cDNA were built by UMI-labeled 5' RACE. After re-calling the 5' RACE reads, TCRdb lists one entry per CDR3 protein, DNA absent. Its table records some 130,000 distinct CDR3 sequences. For this clonotype: Its antigen is not known.

The sequence derives from a human donor in good health. Some clones in this sample may be carry-over from other donors' samples. Sequenced input: naive CXCR3- CD8+ T cells from blood. Subset indicated: CD45RO-CCR7+CD27+CD95- naive CD8+ T cells lacking CXCR3 (TNR3-). This chain uses TRBV12-3 or TRBV12-4 with TRBJ2-2. The CDR3 sequence: CATSMSNTGELFF.